Reported below is one TCR beta chain. Data came from immunoSEQ multiplex PCR; TCRdb stores just in-frame clones and leaves some out. The sample lists about 30,000 clones, 85% seen once, with 6.6% in the top ten. The data were obtained in a study of blood T cell repertoires in COVID-19. Background on the study: The cDNA or gDNA used as material had been derived from T cells, B-cell-depleted T cells, or PBMCs.

V gave up 8 bases and J gave up 3 bases; unmatched junction bases: 4. The CDR3 totals 13 residues. The germline gives CDR1 MNHEY, CDR2 SVGAGI. The chain links TRBV6-5 to TRBJ1-3, with 7 nucleotides matching TRBD1. The sequence was collected from a man aged 60 to 69 with active COVID-19. Sequencing used peripheral blood. Written as DNA, the CDR3 is TGTGCCAGCGGGGACAGTTTTGGAAACACCATATATTTT. Its translation is CASGDSFGNTIYF.